The subject of this entry is one T cell receptor beta chain. Clones were read by immunoSEQ multiplex PCR, and TCRdb kept only the in-frame ones, dropping some. This sample has roughly 320,000 clones; around 84% occur once, and the top ten carry roughly 4.5%. This sample is drawn from a study of blood T cell repertoires in COVID-19. The germline V and J ends were trimmed by 4 bases and 3 bases, with 18 bases remaining between them. The CDR3 runs to 16 residues. Germline CDR1 MDHEN, CDR2 SYDVKM. V is TRBV28 and J is TRBJ1-1; maybe TRBD1 (5 bases). Sequencing was done on a sample of PBMCs or T cells enriched from blood (not recorded which). This receptor was obtained from a man under 40 who had recovered from COVID-19. The chain's CDR3 is CASSSTEGVWDTEAFF. In DNA, the CDR3 is TGTGCCAGCAGTTCTACCGAAGGGGTCTGGGACACTGAAGCTTTCTTT.